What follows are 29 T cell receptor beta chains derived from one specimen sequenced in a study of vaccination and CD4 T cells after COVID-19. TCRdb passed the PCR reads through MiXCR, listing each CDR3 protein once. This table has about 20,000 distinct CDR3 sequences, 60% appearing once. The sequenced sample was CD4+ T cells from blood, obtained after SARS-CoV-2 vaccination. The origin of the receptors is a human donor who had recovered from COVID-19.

The CDR3 sequence: CASKEGAAFF. Written as DNA, the CDR3 is TGTGCCTCAAAGGAGGGGGCAGCTTTCTTT. This sequence joins TRBV19 and TRBJ1-1, with TRBD1 matching 7 bases. This CDR3 spans 10 amino acids. Unmatched junction bases numbered 7, after V lost 11 bases and J lost 10 bases. Germline CDR1 LNHDA, CDR2 SQIVND (reference sequence).

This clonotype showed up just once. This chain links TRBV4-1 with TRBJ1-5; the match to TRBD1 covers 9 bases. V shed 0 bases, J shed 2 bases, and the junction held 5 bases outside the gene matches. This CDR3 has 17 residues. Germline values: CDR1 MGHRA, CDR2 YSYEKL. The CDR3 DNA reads TGCGCCAGCAGCCAAGAGGTTAGACAGGGGGGCAATCAGCCCCAGCATTTT. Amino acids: CASSQEVRQGGNQPQHF.

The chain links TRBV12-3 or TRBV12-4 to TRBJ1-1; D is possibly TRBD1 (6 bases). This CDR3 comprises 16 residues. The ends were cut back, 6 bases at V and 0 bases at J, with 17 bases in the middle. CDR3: CASRGGQGFMNTEAFF. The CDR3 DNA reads TGTGCCAGCAGGGGGGGGCAGGGCTTTATGAACACTGAAGCTTTCTTT.

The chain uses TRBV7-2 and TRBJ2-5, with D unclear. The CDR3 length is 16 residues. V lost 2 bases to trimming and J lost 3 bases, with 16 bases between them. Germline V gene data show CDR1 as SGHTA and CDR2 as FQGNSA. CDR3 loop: CASSLNSFLLKETQYF. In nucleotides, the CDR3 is TGTGCCAGCAGCTTAAATTCCTTCTTACTTAAAGAGACCCAGTACTTC.

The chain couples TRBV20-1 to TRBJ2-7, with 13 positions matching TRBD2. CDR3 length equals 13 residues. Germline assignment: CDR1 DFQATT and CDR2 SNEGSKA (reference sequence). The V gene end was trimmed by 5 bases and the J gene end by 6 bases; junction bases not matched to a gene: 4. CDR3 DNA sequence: TGCAGTGCTGTAAGGACTAGCGGGAGCGAGCAGTACTTC. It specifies CSAVRTSGSEQYF.

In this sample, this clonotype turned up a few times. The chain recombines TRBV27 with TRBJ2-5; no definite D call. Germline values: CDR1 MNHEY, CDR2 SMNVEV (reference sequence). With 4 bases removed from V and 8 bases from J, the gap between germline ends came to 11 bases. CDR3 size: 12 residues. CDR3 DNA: TGTGCCAGCAGTTCGCCCTATGGAACCCAGTACTTC. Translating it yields CASSSPYGTQYF.

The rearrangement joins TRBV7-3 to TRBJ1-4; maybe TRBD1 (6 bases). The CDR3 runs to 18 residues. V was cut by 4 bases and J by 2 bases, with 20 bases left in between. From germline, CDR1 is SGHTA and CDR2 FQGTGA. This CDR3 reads CASSYKGGFASTNEKLFF. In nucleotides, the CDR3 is TGTGCCAGCAGCTATAAGGGGGGATTCGCGAGCACTAATGAAAAACTGTTTTTT.

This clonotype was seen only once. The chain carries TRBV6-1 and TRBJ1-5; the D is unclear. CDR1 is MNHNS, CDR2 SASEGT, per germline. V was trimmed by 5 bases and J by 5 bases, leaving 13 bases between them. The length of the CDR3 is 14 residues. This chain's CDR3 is CASSPKRLYQPQHF. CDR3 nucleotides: TGTGCCAGCAGTCCTAAACGGTTATATCAGCCCCAGCATTTT.

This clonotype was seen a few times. CDR3 nucleotide sequence: TGTGCCAGCAGCAAGACGGACAGGGGGCGTGGGGCCAACGTCCTGACTTTC. It specifies CASSKTDRGRGANVLTF. The chain combines TRBV7-9 with TRBJ2-6; 11 bases agree with TRBD1. This CDR3 is built from 17 residues. Germline V gene data show CDR1 as SEHNR and CDR2 as FQNEAQ (reference sequence). Trimming at V came to 5 bases and at J to 3 bases, leaving 6 bases not matched to a gene. Complete variable domain (other parts from reference TRBV7-9 and TRBJ2-6): DTGVSQNPRHKITKRGQNVTFRCDPISEHNRLYWYRQTLGQGPEFLTYFQNEAQLEKSRLLSDRFSAERPKGSFSTLEIQRTEQGDSAMYLCASSKTDRGRGANVLTFGAGSRLTVL.

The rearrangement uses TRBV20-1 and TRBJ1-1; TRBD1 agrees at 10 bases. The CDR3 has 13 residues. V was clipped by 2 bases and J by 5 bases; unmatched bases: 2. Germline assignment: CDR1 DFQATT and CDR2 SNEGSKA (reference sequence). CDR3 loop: CSARRQGATEAFF. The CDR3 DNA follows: TGCAGTGCTAGACGACAGGGGGCAACTGAAGCTTTCTTT.

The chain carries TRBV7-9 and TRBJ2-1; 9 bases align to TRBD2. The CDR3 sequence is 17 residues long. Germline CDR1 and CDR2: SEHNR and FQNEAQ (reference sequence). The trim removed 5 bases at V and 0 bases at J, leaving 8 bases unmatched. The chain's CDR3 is CASSLRLAVSSYNEQFF. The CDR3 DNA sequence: TGTGCCAGCAGCCTCCGACTAGCGGTGAGCTCCTACAATGAGCAGTTCTTC.

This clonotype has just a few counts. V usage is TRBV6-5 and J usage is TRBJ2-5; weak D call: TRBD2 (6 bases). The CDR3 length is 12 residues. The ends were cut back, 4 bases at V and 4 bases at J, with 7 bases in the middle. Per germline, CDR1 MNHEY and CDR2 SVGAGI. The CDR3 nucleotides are TGTGCCAGCAGTTGGAGGGGAGAGACCCAGTACTTC. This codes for CASSWRGETQYF.

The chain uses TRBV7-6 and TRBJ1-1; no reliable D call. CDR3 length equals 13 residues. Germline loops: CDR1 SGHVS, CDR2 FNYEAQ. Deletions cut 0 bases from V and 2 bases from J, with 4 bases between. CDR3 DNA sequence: TGTGCCAGCAGCTTAGCCGGTAACACTGAAGCTTTCTTT. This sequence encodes CASSLAGNTEAFF. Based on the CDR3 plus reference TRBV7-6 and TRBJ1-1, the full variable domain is GAGVSQSPRYKVTKRGQDVALRCDPISGHVSLYWYRQALGQGPEFLTYFNYEAQQDKSGLPNDRFSAERPEGSISTLTIQRTEQRDSAMYRCASSLAGNTEAFFGQGTRLTVV.

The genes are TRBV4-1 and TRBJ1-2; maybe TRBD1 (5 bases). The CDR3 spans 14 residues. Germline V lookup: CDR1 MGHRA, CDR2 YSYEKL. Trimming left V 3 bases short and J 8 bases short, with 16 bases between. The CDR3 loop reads CASSQPRGGTGYTF. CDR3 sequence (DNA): TGCGCCAGCAGCCAGCCCCGGGGAGGGACCGGCTACACCTTC.

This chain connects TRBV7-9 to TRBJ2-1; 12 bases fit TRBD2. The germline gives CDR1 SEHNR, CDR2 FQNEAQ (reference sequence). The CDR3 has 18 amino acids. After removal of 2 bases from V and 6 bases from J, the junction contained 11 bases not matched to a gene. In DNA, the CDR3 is TGTGCCAGCAGCTTAAAGTTCCGGCTAGCGGGAGGGCGCAATGAGCAGTTCTTC. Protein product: CASSLKFRLAGGRNEQFF.

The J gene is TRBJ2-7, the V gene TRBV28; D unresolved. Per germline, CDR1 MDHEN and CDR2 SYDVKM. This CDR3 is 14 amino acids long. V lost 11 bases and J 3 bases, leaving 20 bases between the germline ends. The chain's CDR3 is CAAIRTGFGYEQYF. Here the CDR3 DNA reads TGTGCCGCTATTCGGACGGGCTTTGGCTACGAGCAGTACTTC.

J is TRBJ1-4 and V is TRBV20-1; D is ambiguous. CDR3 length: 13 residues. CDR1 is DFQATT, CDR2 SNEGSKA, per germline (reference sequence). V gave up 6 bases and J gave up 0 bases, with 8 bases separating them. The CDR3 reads CSAQLATNEKLFF. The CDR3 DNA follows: TGCAGTGCACAGCTTGCAACTAATGAAAAACTGTTTTTT.

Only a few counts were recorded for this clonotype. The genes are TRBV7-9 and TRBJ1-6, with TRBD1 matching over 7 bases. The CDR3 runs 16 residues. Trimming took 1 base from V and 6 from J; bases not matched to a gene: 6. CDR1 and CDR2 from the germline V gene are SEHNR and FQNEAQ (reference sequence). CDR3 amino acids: CASSLEGGRGNSPLHF. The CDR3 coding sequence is TGTGCCAGCAGCTTAGAAGGGGGCCGTGGTAATTCACCCCTCCACTTT.

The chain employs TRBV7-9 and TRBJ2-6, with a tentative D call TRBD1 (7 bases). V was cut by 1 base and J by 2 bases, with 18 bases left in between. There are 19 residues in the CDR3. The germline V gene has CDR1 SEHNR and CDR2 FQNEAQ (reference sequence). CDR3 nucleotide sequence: TGTGCCAGCAGCTTAGGCGGTTTAGGCAGGGGGGCTGGGGCCAACGTCCTGACTTTC. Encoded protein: CASSLGGLGRGAGANVLTF. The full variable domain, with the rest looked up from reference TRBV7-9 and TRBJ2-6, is DTGVSQNPRHKITKRGQNVTFRCDPISEHNRLYWYRQTLGQGPEFLTYFQNEAQLEKSRLLSDRFSAERPKGSFSTLEIQRTEQGDSAMYLCASSLGGLGRGAGANVLTFGAGSRLTVL.

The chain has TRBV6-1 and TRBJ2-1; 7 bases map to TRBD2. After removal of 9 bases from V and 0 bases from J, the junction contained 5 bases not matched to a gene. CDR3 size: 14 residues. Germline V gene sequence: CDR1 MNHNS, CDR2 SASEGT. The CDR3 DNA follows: TGTGCCAGGCCCGGCGGGAGCTCCTACAATGAGCAGTTCTTC. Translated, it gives CARPGGSSYNEQFF.

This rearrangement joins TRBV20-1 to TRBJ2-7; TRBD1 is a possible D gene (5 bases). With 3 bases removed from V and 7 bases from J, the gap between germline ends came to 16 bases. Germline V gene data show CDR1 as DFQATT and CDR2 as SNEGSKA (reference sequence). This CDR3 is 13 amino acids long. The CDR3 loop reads CSARVDTMGEQYF. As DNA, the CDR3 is TGCAGTGCTAGGGTGGACACGATGGGGGAGCAGTACTTC.

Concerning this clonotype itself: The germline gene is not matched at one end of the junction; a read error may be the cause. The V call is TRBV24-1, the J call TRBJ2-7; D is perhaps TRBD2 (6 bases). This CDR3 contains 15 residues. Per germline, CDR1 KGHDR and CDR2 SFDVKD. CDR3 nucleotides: TGTGCTACCAGTGACACCCGACGGGGGAACTACGAGCAGTACTTC. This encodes CATSDTRRGNYEQYF.

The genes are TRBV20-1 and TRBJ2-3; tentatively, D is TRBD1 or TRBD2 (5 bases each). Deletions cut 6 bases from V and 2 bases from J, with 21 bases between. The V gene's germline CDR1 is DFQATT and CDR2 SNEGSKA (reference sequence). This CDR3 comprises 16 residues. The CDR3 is CSALYFQDGATDTQYF. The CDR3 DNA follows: TGCAGTGCCCTATATTTTCAGGACGGGGCCACAGATACGCAGTATTTT.

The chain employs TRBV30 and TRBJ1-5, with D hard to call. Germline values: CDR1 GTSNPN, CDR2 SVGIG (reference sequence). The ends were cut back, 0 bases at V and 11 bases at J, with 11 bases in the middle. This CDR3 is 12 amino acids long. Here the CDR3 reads CAWSVSPSAQHF. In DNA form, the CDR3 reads TGTGCCTGGAGTGTTAGTCCCTCGGCCCAGCATTTT.

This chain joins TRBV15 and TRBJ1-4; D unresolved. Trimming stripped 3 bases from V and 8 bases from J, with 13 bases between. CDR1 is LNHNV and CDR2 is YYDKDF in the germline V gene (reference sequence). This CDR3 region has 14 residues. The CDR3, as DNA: TGTGCCACCAGCAGGCTAGGCGAAGTCGAAAAACTGTTTTTT. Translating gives CATSRLGEVEKLFF.

The CDR3 spells CASSLTALNRAGELFF. The DNA of the CDR3 is TGTGCCAGCAGCTTAACCGCTTTGAACAGGGCCGGGGAGCTGTTTTTT. This chain uses TRBV7-3 with TRBJ2-2; TRBD1 might be the D (6 bases). From germline, CDR1 is SGHTA and CDR2 FQGTGA. The CDR3 consists of 16 residues. V was clipped by 0 bases and J by 6 bases, with 14 bases between them.

CDR3 in amino acids: CSARGTTGTLGYTF. DNA of the CDR3: TGCAGTGCTAGAGGTACAACCGGGACTCTGGGCTACACCTTC. The chain carries TRBV20-1 and TRBJ1-2; D is possibly TRBD1 (5 bases). V dropped 1 base and J dropped 8 bases, with 17 bases sitting between them. This CDR3 is 14 amino acids long. Germline V lookup: CDR1 DFQATT, CDR2 SNEGSKA (reference sequence).

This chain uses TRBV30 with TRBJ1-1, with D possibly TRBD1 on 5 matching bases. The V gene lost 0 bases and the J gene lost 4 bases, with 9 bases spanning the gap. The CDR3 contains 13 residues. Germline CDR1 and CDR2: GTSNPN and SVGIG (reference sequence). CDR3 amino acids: CAWSVLRATEAFF. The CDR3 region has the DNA TGTGCCTGGAGTGTACTCAGGGCCACTGAAGCTTTCTTT.

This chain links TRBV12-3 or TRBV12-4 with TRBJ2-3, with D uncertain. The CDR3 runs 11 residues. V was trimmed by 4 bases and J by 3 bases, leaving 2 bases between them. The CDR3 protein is CASSSTDTQYF. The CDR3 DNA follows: TGTGCCAGCAGTTCGACAGATACGCAGTATTTT.